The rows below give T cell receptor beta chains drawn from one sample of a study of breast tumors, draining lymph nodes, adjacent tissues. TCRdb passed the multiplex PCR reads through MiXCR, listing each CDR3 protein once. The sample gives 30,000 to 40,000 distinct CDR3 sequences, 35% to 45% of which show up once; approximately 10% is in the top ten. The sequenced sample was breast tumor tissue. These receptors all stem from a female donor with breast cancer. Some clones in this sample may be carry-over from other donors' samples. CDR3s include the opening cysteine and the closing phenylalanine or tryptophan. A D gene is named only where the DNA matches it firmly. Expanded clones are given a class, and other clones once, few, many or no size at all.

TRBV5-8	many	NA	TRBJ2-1	CASSLPGDNEQFF	TGTGCCAGCAGCTTGCCCGGGGATAATGAGCAGTTCTTC
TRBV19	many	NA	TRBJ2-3	CASSFRDTLGTQYF	TGTGCCAGTAGTTTCCGGGACACCTTAGGGACGCAGTATTTT
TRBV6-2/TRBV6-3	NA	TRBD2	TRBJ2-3	CASSYPRLAGVTDTQYF	TGTGCCAGCAGTTATCCCCGTCTAGCGGGAGTAACAGATACGCAGTATTTT
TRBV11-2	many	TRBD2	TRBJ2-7	CASSNGLAGEQYF	TGTGCCAGCTCAAATGGACTAGCGGGCGAGCAGTACTTC
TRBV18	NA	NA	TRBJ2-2	CASSPNPTRELFF	TGTGCCAGCTCACCGAACCCCACCAGGGAGCTGTTTTTT
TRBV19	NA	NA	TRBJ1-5	CASSILGGGSNQPQHF	TGTGCCAGTAGTATTTTGGGGGGAGGGAGCAATCAGCCCCAGCATTTT
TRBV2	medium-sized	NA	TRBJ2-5	CASRPYGSLQETQYF	TGTGCCAGCAGACCCTACGGGAGCCTCCAAGAGACCCAGTACTTC
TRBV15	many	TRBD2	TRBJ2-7	CATSIGGRGYEQYF	TGTGCCACCAGCATAGGCGGGAGGGGGTACGAGCAGTACTTC
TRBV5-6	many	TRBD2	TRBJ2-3	CASSPGLAGAADTQYF	TGTGCCAGCAGCCCAGGACTAGCGGGAGCAGCAGATACGCAGTATTTT
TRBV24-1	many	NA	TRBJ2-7	CATSRGANYEQYF	TGTGCCACCAGTAGGGGAGCGAACTACGAGCAGTACTTC
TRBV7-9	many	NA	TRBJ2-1	CASSLIAGAIINNEQFF	TGTGCCAGCAGCTTAATTGCGGGGGCCATTATAAACAATGAGCAGTTCTTC
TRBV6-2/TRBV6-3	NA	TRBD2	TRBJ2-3	CASSYLAGGTTQYF	TGTGCCAGCAGTTACCTAGCGGGGGGGACTACGCAGTATTTT
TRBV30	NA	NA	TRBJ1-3	CAWSAGATGNTIYF	TGTGCCTGGAGTGCAGGGGCAACGGGAAACACCATATATTTT
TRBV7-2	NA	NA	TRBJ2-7	CASSSRGGEREQYF	TGTGCCAGCAGCTCCCGAGGGGGTGAGCGCGAGCAGTACTTC
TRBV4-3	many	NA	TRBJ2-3	CASSQDRGRGADTQYF	TGCGCCAGCAGCCAAGATAGAGGAAGAGGTGCAGATACGCAGTATTTT
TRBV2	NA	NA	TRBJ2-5	CASTHPRAETQYF	TGTGCCAGCACCCACCCCAGGGCAGAGACCCAGTACTTC
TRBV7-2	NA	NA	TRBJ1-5	CASSLSVNSNQPQHF	TGTGCCAGCAGCTTATCGGTTAATAGCAATCAGCCCCAGCATTTT
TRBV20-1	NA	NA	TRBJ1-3	CSALDRYSGNTIYF	TGCAGTGCTTTAGACAGATACTCTGGAAACACCATATATTTT
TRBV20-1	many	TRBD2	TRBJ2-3	CSARDFSGTDTQYF	TGCAGTGCTAGAGATTTTAGCGGGACAGATACGCAGTATTTT
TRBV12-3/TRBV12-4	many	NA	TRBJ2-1	CASRRGETPYNEQFF	TGTGCCAGCAGGCGGGGAGAGACCCCCTACAATGAGCAGTTCTTC
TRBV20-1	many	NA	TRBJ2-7	CSASPFFGGTNEQYF	TGCAGTGCTAGTCCTTTCTTCGGCGGGACAAACGAGCAGTACTTC
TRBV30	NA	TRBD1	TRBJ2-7	CAWSGVGDRASYEQYF	TGTGCCTGGAGTGGGGTTGGGGACAGGGCCTCCTACGAGCAGTACTTC
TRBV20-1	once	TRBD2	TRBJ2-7	CSASPGLAGGPLSYEQYF	TGCAGTGCCAGCCCGGGACTAGCGGGAGGACCGCTCTCCTACGAGCAGTACTTC
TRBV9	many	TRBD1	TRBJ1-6	CASSATGNNSPLHF	TGTGCCAGCAGCGCGACAGGGAATAATTCACCCCTCCACTTT
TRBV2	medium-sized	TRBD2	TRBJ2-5	CASSVKAGGETQYF	TGTGCCAGCAGTGTCAAAGCGGGGGGCGAGACCCAGTACTTC
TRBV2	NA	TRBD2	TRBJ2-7	CASSEGAGGPGEQYF	TGTGCCAGCAGCGAAGGGGCGGGAGGGCCCGGCGAGCAGTACTTC
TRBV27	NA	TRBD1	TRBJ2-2	CAGRRTGGTGELFF	TGTGCCGGCAGAAGGACAGGGGGGACCGGGGAGCTGTTTTTT
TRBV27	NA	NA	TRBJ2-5	CASSLQGPQETQYF	TGTGCCAGCAGTTTACAGGGACCCCAAGAGACCCAGTACTTC
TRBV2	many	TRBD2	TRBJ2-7	CASSPLASGHLSSYEQYF	TGTGCCAGCAGCCCACTCGCTAGCGGTCACCTTTCCTCCTACGAGCAGTACTTC
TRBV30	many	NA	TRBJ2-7	CAWSYQGRAEYF	TGTGCCTGGAGTTACCAGGGGCGTGCGGAGTACTTC
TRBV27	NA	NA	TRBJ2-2	CASSPDPTTANTGELFF	TGTGCCAGCAGTCCCGATCCCACTACAGCGAACACCGGGGAGCTGTTTTTT
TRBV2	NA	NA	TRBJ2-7	CASSDRSSYEQYF	TGTGCCAGCAGTGACAGGAGCTCCTACGAGCAGTACTTC
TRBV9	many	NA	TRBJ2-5	CASSTGTSQETQYF	TGTGCCAGCAGCACAGGGACAAGCCAAGAGACCCAGTACTTC
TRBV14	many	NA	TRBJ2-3	CASSPFTDTQYF	TGTGCCAGCAGCCCATTCACAGATACGCAGTATTTT
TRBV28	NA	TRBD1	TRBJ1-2	CASSLGQGAWYGYTF	TGTGCCAGCAGTCTGGGACAGGGGGCGTGGTATGGCTACACCTTC
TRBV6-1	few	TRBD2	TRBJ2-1	CACSGGGGLAGVGEQFF	TGTGCCTGCAGTGGGGGTGGGGGACTAGCGGGAGTCGGGGAGCAGTTCTTC
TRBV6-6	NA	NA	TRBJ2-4	CASSYVRRVAKNIQYF	TGTGCCAGCAGTTATGTGAGACGAGTAGCCAAAAACATTCAGTACTTC
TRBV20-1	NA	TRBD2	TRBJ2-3	CSGGLAGSTDTQYF	TGCAGTGGGGGACTAGCGGGTAGCACAGATACGCAGTATTTT
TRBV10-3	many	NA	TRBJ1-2	CAIRGDGLNYGYTF	TGTGCCATCAGGGGAGACGGATTAAACTATGGCTACACCTTC
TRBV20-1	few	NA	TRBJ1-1	CSARVEGIMNTEAFF	TGCAGTGCTAGGGTAGAGGGCATCATGAACACTGAAGCTTTCTTT
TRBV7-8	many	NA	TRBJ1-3	CASSSPALSGNTIYF	TGTGCCAGCAGCTCACCGGCCCTCTCTGGAAACACCATATATTTT
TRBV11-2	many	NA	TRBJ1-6	CASSLSGPLHF	TGTGCCAGCAGCCTTTCGGGGCCCCTCCACTTT
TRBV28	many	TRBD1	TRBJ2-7	CASSGPGTGYEQYF	TGTGCCAGCAGTGGGCCCGGGACAGGGTACGAGCAGTACTTC
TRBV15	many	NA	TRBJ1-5	CATSRGGGQRNQPQHF	TGTGCCACCAGCAGAGGAGGAGGGCAGAGGAATCAGCCCCAGCATTTT
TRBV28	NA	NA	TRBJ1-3	CASSPQGLGGNTIYF	TGTGCCAGCAGTCCCCAAGGGCTCGGAGGAAACACCATATATTTT
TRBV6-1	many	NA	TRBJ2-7	CASSGGTSYEQYF	TGTGCCAGCAGTGGAGGGACTTCCTACGAGCAGTACTTC
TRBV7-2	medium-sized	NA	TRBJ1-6	CASSLQQNSPLHF	TGTGCCAGCAGCTTACAACAGAATTCACCCCTCCACTTT
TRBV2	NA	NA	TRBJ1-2	CATRAQGGYTF	TGTGCCACGCGCGCTCAGGGGGGCTACACCTTC
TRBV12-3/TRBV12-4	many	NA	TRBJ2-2	CASGSYGTGELFF	TGTGCCAGCGGATCCTATGGGACCGGGGAGCTGTTTTTT
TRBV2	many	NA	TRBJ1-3	CASSEVGGNHNTIYF	TGTGCCAGCAGTGAAGTCGGAGGGAATCATAACACCATATATTTT
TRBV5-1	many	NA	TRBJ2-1	CASSQTVSSYNEQFF	TGCGCCAGCAGCCAGACGGTGAGCTCCTACAATGAGCAGTTCTTC
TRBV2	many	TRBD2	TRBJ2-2	CASRETSGRYGELFF	TGTGCCAGCAGGGAGACTAGCGGGAGGTATGGGGAGCTGTTTTTT
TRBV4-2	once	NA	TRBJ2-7	CASSQDIGPMGEQYF	TGTGCCAGCAGCCAAGACATAGGCCCCATGGGGGAGCAGTACTTC
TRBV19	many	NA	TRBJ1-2	CASSDRWDYGYTF	TGTGCCAGTAGCGACAGGTGGGACTATGGCTACACCTTC
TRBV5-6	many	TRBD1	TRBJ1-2	CASSPTGNYGYTF	TGTGCCAGCAGCCCGACAGGGAACTATGGCTACACCTTC
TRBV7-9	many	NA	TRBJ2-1	CASTHEDYNEQFF	TGTGCCAGCACCCACGAGGATTACAATGAGCAGTTCTTC
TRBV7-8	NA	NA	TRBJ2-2	CASSELAGGIGELFF	TGTGCCAGCAGCGAACTGGCCGGGGGCATCGGGGAGCTGTTTTTT
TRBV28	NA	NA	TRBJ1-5	CASSFTPWGGLNQPQHF	TGTGCCAGCAGTTTCACACCGTGGGGGGGCCTTAATCAGCCCCAGCATTTT
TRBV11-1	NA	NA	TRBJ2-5	CASSRGTAQETQYF	TGTGCCAGCAGCCGCGGGACAGCCCAAGAGACCCAGTACTTC